These T cell receptor beta chains were read from a single sample in a study of T cell responses to AZD1222 COVID-19 vaccine. Method: immunoSEQ multiplex PCR; TCRdb's copy keeps in-frame clones and lacks some. The sample contains 85,000 to 130,000 clones, about 93% of which appear only once. This specimen consisted of peripheral blood, obtained on day 0 of AZD1222 vaccination. All receptors derive from an adult in good health. Each CDR3 is given with its conserved first and last residue. A D gene is named only where the DNA matches it firmly. Part of the rows lack a size; the others show once, few, many or a class for expanded clones.

TRBD2	NA	TRBV9	TRBJ2-1	CASSSRTSGRDYNEQFF	TGTGCCAGCAGCTCCCGGACTAGCGGGAGGGACTACAATGAGCAGTTCTTC
TRBD2	NA	TRBV5-4	TRBJ2-5	CASSLDGSGRAETQYF	TGTGCCAGCAGCTTGGACGGTAGCGGGAGGGCGGAGACCCAGTACTTC
NA	NA	TRBV5-4	TRBJ1-1	CASSLGLQSGDIEAFF	TGTGCCAGCAGCTTGGGCCTACAAAGTGGGGACATTGAAGCTTTCTTT
TRBD2	NA	TRBV7-6	TRBJ2-2	CASSLEAGDRVGELFF	TGTGCCAGCAGCTTAGAAGCGGGAGATAGGGTCGGGGAGCTGTTTTTT
NA	NA	TRBV15	TRBJ2-5	CATSRVGSQETQYF	TGTGCCACCAGCAGAGTTGGCTCCCAAGAGACCCAGTACTTC
NA	once	TRBV24-1	TRBJ1-1	CATSRGGMNTEAFF	TGTGCCACCAGTCGAGGGGGGATGAACACTGAAGCTTTCTTT
TRBD1	NA	TRBV4-1	TRBJ2-7	CASSQGETGARDEQYF	TGCGCCAGCAGCCAAGGGGAGACAGGGGCCCGTGACGAGCAGTACTTC
TRBD1	NA	TRBV5-8	TRBJ2-7	CASSLAETGRNEQYF	TGTGCCAGCAGCTTGGCCGAGACAGGGCGTAACGAGCAGTACTTC
TRBD1	NA	TRBV6-2/TRBV6-3	TRBJ2-5	CASSYEMGQGQTQETQYF	TGTGCCAGCAGTTACGAGATGGGACAGGGACAGACCCAAGAGACCCAGTACTTC
NA	NA	TRBV6-5	TRBJ2-4	CASIPLGAKKNIQYF	TGTGCCAGCATTCCCCTGGGAGCGAAGAAAAACATTCAGTACTTC
NA	NA	TRBV2	TRBJ2-7	CASSVTGIAYEQYF	TGTGCCAGCAGTGTTACAGGTATCGCCTACGAGCAGTACTTC
NA	NA	TRBV18	TRBJ1-6	CASSPGQDNSPLHF	TGTGCCAGCTCACCCGGGCAGGATAATTCACCCCTCCACTTT
NA	NA	TRBV5-4	TRBJ1-3	CASSSRMGEGNTIYF	TGTGCCAGCAGTTCCCGCATGGGGGAAGGAAACACCATATATTTT
NA	NA	TRBV30	TRBJ1-1	CAWSWEGQDEAFF	TGTGCCTGGAGCTGGGAGGGACAAGATGAAGCTTTCTTT
TRBD1	NA	TRBV11-2	TRBJ2-7	CASSLVVGQGPYEQYF	TGTGCCAGCAGCTTGGTCGTGGGACAGGGGCCCTACGAGCAGTACTTC
NA	NA	TRBV27	TRBJ2-7	CASSLSGWATYEQYF	TGTGCCAGCAGTTTATCGGGGTGGGCTACCTACGAGCAGTACTTC
NA	NA	TRBV19	TRBJ1-5	CASTQGYSNQPQHF	TGTGCCAGTACCCAGGGTTATAGCAATCAGCCCCAGCATTTT
NA	once	TRBV27	TRBJ1-5	CASSFFAGGGPQHF	TGTGCCAGCAGTTTTTTTGCTGGCGGGGGGCCCCAGCATTTT
NA	NA	TRBV28	TRBJ2-1	CASSYSGESNEQFF	TGTGCCAGCAGTTATTCCGGGGAATCCAATGAGCAGTTCTTC
TRBD2	NA	TRBV5-1	TRBJ2-1	CASSFAPSGDNEQFF	TGCGCCAGCAGCTTTGCGCCTAGCGGCGACAATGAGCAGTTCTTC
NA	NA	TRBV20-1	TRBJ2-1	CSASPLVGLSTNEQFF	TGCAGTGCTAGTCCCTTGGTGGGACTCTCGACTAATGAGCAGTTCTTC
NA	NA	TRBV28	TRBJ1-2	CASSVGGYGYTF	TGTGCCAGCAGTGTGGGAGGCTATGGCTACACCTTC
TRBD1	NA	TRBV5-4	TRBJ2-7	CASSSGGQGFHEQYF	TGTGCCAGCAGCTCGGGCGGACAGGGTTTCCACGAGCAGTACTTC
NA	once	TRBV12-3/TRBV12-4	TRBJ1-4	CASSLDRTLFF	TGTGCCAGCAGTTTAGACAGGACGCTGTTTTTT
TRBD2	NA	TRBV13	TRBJ2-3	CASSLRLAGATDTQYF	TGTGCCAGCAGCCTCCGACTAGCGGGAGCCACAGATACGCAGTATTTT
NA	NA	TRBV7-9	TRBJ2-1	CASNGDPLGGWEQFF	TGTGCCAGCAACGGGGACCCACTCGGCGGATGGGAGCAGTTCTTC
TRBD1	NA	TRBV18	TRBJ2-5	CASSPPASGGETQYF	TGTGCCAGCTCACCACCGGCGTCAGGGGGAGAGACCCAGTACTTC
TRBD1	NA	TRBV5-4	TRBJ1-2	CASTLWTGAGYGYTF	TGTGCCAGCACCCTTTGGACAGGGGCGGGCTATGGCTACACCTTC
NA	NA	TRBV11-3	TRBJ2-7	CASSPRDTTYEQYF	TGTGCCAGCAGCCCCCGGGACACTACCTACGAGCAGTACTTC
TRBD2	NA	TRBV10-3	TRBJ2-7	CAISEEHLRRGSYEQYF	TGTGCCATCAGTGAGGAGCACCTCCGGCGGGGGTCCTACGAGCAGTACTTC
TRBD1	NA	TRBV2	TRBJ1-3	CASSALRGDSGNTIYF	TGTGCCAGCAGTGCACTCAGGGGGGACTCTGGAAACACCATATATTTT